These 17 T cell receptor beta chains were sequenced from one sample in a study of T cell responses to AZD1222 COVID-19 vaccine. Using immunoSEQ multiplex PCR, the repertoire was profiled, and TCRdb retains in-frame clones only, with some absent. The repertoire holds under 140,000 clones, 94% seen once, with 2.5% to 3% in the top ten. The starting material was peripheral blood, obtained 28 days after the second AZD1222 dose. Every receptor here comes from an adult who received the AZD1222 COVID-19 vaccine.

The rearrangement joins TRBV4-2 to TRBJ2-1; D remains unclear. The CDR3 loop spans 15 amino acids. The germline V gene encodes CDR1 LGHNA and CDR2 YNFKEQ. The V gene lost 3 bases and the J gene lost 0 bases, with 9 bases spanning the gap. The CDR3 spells CASSHPESSYNEQFF. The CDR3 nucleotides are TGTGCCAGCAGCCATCCCGAGAGCTCCTACAATGAGCAGTTCTTC.

The CDR3 DNA follows: TGCGCCAGCAGCTCGAGGACGGACAGGAACACTGAAGCTTTCTTT. This translates into CASSSRTDRNTEAFF. The V call is TRBV5-1, the J call TRBJ1-1, with a possible D match to TRBD1 (6 bases). The CDR3 runs 15 residues. The V end lost 3 bases, the J end lost 1 base, and 13 bases lay between the germline ends. The V gene's germline CDR1 is SGHRS and CDR2 YFSETQ.

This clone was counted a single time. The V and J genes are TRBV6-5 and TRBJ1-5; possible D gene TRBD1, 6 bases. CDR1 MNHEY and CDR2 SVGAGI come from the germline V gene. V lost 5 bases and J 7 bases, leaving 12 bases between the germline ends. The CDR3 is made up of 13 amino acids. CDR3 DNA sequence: TGTGCCAGCAGTACACAGGGCGGACAGCCCCAGCATTTT. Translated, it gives CASSTQGGQPQHF.

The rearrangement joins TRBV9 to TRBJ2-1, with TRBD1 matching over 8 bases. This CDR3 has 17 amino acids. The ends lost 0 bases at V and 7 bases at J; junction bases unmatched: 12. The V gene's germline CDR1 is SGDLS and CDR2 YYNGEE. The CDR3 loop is CASSVGVWQGAENEQFF. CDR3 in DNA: TGTGCCAGCAGCGTAGGGGTTTGGCAGGGGGCCGAAAATGAGCAGTTCTTC.

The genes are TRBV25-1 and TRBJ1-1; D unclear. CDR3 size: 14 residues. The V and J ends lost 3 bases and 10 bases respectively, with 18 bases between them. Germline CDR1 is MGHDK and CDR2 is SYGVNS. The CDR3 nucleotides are TGTGCCAGCAGTGATAAAAGCCGTCCGTTGACAGCTTTCTTT. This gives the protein CASSDKSRPLTAFF.

The CDR3 DNA is TGCGCCAGCAGCCAAGTTAGTGGTCGGATGGATCATACGCAGTATTTT. Translated, it gives CASSQVSGRMDHTQYF. V usage is TRBV4-1 and J usage is TRBJ2-3; D gene unclear. Germline V CDR1 and CDR2: MGHRA, YSYEKL. Trimming removed 1 base from V and 7 bases from J, with 18 bases in between. CDR3 length: 16 residues.

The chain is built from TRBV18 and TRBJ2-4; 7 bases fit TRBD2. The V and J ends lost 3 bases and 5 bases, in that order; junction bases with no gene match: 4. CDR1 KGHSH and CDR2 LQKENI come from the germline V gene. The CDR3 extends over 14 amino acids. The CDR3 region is CASSPGGEENIQYF. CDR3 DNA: TGTGCCAGCTCACCGGGGGGGGAGGAAAACATTCAGTACTTC.

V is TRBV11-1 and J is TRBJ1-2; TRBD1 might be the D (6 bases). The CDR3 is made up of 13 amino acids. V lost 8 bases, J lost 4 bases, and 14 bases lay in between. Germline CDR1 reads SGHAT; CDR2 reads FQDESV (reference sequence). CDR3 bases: TGTGCCAGCTCCGGGGGCCCTTCCTATGGCTACACCTTC. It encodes CASSGGPSYGYTF.

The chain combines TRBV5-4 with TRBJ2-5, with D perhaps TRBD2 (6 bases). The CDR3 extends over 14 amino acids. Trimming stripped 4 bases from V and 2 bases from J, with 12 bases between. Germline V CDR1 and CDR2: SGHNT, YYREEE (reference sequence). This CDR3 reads CASSAPSVQETQYF. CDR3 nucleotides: TGTGCCAGCAGCGCGCCTAGCGTTCAAGAGACCCAGTACTTC.

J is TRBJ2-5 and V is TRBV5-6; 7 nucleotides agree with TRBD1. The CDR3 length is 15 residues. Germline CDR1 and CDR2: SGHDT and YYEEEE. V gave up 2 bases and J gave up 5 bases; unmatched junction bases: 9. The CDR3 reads CASSLRQGDWETQYF. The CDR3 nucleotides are TGTGCCAGCAGCTTACGACAGGGAGACTGGGAGACCCAGTACTTC. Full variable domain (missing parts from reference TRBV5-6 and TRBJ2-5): DAGVTQSPTHLIKTRGQQVTLRCSPKSGHDTVSWYQQALGQGPQFIFQYYEEEERQRGNFPDRFSGHQFPNYSSELNVNALLLGDSALYLCASSLRQGDWETQYFGPGTRLLVL.

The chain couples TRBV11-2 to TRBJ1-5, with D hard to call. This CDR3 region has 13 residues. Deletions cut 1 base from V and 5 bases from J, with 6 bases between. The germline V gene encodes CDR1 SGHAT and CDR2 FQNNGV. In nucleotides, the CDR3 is TGTGCCAGCAGCTTAGCAGAGGATCAGCCCCAGCATTTT. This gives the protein CASSLAEDQPQHF.

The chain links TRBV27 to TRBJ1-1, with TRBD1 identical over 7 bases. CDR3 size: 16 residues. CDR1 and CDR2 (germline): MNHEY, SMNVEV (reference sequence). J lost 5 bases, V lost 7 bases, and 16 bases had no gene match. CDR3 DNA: TGTGCCAGCACCGTTCAGTCCGGCAGGGGGTGGACTGAAGCTTTCTTT. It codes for CASTVQSGRGWTEAFF.

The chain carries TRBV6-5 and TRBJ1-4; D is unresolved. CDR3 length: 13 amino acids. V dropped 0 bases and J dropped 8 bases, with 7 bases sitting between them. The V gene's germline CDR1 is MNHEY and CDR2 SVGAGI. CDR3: CASSYSSSEKLFF. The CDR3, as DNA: TGTGCCAGCAGTTACTCGAGTAGCGAAAAACTGTTTTTT.

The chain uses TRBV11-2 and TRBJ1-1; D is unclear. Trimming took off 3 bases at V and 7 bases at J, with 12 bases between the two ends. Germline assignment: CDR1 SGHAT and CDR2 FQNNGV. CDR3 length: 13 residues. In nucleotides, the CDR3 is TGTGCCAGCAGCTTGTTTATTTTTGGTGAAGCTTTCTTT. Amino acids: CASSLFIFGEAFF.

The CDR3 DNA reads TGCAGCGTTGAAGATCGAAGGGGGTTAGGGGATGAGCAGTTCTTC. It specifies CSVEDRRGLGDEQFF. The V and J genes are TRBV29-1 and TRBJ2-1; weak D call: TRBD1 (6 bases). V lost 0 bases and J 8 bases, leaving 17 bases between the germline ends. The germline V gene has CDR1 SQVTM and CDR2 ANQGSEA. This CDR3 spans 15 amino acids.

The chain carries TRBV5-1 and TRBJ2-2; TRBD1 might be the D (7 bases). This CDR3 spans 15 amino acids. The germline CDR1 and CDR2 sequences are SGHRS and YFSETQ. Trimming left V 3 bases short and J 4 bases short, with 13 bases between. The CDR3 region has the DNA TGCGCCAGCAGCTGGGGGGACAGCTCCACCGGGGAGCTGTTTTTT. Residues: CASSWGDSSTGELFF.

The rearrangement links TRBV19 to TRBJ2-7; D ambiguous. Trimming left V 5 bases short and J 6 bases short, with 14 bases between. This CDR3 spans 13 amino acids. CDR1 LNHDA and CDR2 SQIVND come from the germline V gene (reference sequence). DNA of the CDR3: TGTGCCAGTAGTCAGGCTAAAGACTCCGAGCAGTACTTC. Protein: CASSQAKDSEQYF.